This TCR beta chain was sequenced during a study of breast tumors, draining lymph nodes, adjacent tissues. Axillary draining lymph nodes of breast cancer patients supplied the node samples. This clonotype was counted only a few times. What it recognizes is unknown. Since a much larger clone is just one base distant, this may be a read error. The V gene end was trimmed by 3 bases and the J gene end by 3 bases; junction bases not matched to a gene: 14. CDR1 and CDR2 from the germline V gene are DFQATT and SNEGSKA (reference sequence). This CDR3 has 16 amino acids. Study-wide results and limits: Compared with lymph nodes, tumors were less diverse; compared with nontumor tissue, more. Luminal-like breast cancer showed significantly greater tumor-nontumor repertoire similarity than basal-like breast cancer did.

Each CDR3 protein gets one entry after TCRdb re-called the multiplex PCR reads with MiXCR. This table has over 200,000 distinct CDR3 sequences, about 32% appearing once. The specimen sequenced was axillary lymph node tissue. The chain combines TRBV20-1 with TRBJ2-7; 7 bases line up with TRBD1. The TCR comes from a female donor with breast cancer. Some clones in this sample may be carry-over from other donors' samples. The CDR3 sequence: CSASSDQGEPYYEQYF. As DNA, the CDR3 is TGCAGTGCTAGCTCAGACCAGGGGGAACCCTACTACGAGCAGTACTTC.